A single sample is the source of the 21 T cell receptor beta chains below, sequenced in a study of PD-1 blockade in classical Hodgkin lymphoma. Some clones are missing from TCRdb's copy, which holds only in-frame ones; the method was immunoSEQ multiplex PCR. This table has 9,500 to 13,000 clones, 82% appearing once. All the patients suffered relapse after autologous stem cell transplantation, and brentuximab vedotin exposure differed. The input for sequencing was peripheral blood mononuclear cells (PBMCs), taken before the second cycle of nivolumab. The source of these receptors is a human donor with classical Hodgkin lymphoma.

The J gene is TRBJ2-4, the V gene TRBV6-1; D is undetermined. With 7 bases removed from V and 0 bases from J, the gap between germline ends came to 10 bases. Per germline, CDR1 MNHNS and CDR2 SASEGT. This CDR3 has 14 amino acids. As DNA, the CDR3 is TGTGCCAGCACCCCCGACTTAGCCAAAAACATTCAGTACTTC. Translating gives CASTPDLAKNIQYF.

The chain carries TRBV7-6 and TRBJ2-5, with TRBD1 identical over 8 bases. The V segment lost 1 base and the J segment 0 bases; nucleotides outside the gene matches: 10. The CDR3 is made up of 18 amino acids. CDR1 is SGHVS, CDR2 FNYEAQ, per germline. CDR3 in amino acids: CASSLGTGSPQYQETQYF. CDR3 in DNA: TGTGCCAGCAGCTTAGGGACAGGGTCACCCCAGTACCAAGAGACCCAGTACTTC.

The CDR3 protein is CASSQDLMSYEQYF. CDR3 nucleotide sequence: TGTGCCAGCAGCCAAGATTTAATGTCATACGAGCAGTACTTC. V is TRBV4-2 and J is TRBJ2-7, with unresolved D. Germline loops: CDR1 LGHNA, CDR2 YNFKEQ. The CDR3 runs 14 residues. V was trimmed by 0 bases and J by 4 bases, leaving 10 bases between them.

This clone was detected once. The chain's CDR3 is CASSQMGRTSGRNEQFF. The CDR3 DNA is TGCGCCAGCAGCCAAATGGGAAGGACTAGCGGGAGGAATGAGCAGTTCTTC. The rearrangement joins TRBV4-1 to TRBJ2-1; 14 nucleotides match TRBD2. The CDR3 has 17 residues. CDR1 and CDR2 from the germline V gene are MGHRA and YSYEKL. The junction had 7 bases not matched to a gene; V was cut back by 2 bases and J by 7 bases.

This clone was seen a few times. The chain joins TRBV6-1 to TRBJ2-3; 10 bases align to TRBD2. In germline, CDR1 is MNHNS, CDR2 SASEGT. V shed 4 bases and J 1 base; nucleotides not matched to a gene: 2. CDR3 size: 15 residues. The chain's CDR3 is CASSVLAGGTDTQYF. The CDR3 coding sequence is TGTGCCAGCAGTGTCCTAGCGGGAGGCACAGATACGCAGTATTTT.

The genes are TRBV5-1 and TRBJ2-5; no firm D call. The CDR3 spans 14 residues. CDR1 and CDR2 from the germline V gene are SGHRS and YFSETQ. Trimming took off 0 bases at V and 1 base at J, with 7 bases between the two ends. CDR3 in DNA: TGCGCCAGCAGCTTGGTACAGCCCCAAGAGACCCAGTACTTC. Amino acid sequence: CASSLVQPQETQYF.

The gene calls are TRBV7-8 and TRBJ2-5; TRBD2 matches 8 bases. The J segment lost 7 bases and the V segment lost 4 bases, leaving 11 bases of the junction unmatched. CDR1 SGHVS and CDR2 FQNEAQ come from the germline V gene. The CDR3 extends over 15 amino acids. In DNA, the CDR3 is TGTGCCAGCAGCTCCTGGAGCGGGGGAGTTGGGACCCAGTACTTC. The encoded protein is CASSSWSGGVGTQYF.

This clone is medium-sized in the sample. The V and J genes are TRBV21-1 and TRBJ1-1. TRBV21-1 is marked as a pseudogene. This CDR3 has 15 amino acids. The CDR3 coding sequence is TGTGCCAGCAGCAAATTCCCGGCCCCGGACACTGAAGCTTTCTTT. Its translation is CASSKFPAPDTEAFF.

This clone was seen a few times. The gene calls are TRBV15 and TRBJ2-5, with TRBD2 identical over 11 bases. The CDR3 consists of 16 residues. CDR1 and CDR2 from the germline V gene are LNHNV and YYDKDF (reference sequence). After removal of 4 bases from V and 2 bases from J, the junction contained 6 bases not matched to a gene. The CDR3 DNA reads TGTGCCACCAGCAACCAACTAGCGGGAGCGCAAGAGACCCAGTACTTC. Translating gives CATSNQLAGAQETQYF.

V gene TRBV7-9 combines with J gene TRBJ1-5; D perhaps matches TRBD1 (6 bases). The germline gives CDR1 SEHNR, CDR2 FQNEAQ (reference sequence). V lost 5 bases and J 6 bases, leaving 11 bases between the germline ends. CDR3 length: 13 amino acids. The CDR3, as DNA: TGTGCCAGCAGCGCACAGGGTAGTCAGCCCCAGCATTTT. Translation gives CASSAQGSQPQHF.

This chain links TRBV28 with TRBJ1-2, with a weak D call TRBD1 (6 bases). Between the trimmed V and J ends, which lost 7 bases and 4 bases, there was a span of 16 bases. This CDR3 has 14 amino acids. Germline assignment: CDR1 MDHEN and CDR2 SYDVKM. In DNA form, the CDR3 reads TGTGCCAGCACTCTAATGACAGGAAGCTATGGCTACACCTTC. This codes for CASTLMTGSYGYTF.

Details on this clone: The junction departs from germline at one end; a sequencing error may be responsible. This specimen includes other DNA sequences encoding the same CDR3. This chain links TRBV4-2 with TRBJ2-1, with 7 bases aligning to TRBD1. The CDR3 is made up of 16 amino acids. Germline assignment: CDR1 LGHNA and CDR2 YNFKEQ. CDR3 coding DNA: TGTGCCAGCAGCGAAGCACAGGGGACATACTACAATGAACAGTTCTTC. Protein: CASSEAQGTYYNEQFF.

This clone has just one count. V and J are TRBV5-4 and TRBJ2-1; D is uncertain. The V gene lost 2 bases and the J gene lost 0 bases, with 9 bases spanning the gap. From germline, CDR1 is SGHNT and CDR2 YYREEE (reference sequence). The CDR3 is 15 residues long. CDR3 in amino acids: CASSLGRRSYNEQFF. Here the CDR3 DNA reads TGTGCCAGCAGCTTAGGCCGACGCTCCTACAATGAGCAGTTCTTC.

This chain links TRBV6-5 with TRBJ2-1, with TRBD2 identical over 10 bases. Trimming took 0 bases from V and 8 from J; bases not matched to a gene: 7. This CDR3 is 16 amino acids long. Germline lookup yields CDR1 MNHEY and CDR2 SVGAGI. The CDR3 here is CASSYSVLAGVYEQFF. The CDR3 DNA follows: TGTGCCAGCAGTTACTCGGTGCTAGCGGGGGTCTATGAGCAGTTCTTC.

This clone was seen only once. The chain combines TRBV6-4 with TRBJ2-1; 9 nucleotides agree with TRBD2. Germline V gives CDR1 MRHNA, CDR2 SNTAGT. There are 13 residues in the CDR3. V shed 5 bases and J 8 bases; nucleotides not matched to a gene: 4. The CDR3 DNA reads TGTGCCAGCAGTAGGCGGGAGGGAGATGAGCAGTTCTTC. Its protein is CASSRREGDEQFF.

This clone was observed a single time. CDR3 sequence reads: CASRGLRHHDGTGELFF. The DNA for the CDR3 is TGTGCCAGTAGAGGGCTTCGACACCACGACGGGACCGGGGAGCTGTTTTTT. This chain joins TRBV19 and TRBJ2-2; D is ambiguous. With 6 bases removed from V and 5 bases from J, the gap between germline ends came to 22 bases. Germline CDR1 and CDR2: LNHDA and SQIVND (reference sequence). The CDR3 loop spans 17 amino acids.

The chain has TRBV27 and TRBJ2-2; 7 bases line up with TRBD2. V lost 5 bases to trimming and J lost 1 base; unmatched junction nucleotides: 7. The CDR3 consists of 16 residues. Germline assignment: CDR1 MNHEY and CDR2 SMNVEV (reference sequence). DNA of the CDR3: TGTGCCAGCAGTACCTGGGACTACCTGAACACCGGGGAGCTGTTTTTT. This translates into CASSTWDYLNTGELFF.

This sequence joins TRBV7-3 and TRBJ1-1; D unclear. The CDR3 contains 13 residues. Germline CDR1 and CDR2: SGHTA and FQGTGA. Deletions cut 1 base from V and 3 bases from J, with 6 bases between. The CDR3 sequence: CASSLNSDTEAFF. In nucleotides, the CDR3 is TGTGCCAGCAGCTTAAATAGTGACACTGAAGCTTTCTTT.

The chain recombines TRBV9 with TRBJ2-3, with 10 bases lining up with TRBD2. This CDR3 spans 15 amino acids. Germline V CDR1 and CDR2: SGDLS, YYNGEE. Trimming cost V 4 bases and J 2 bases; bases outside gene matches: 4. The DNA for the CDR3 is TGTGCCAGCAGCTTACTAGCGGGACACACAGATACGCAGTATTTT. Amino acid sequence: CASSLLAGHTDTQYF.

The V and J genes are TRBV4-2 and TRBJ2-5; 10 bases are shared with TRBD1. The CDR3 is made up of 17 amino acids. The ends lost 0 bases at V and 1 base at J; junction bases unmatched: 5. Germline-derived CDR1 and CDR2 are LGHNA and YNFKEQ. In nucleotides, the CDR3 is TGTGCCAGCAGCCAAGATTTGGGACAGGGGTCCCAAGAGACCCAGTACTTC. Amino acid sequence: CASSQDLGQGSQETQYF.

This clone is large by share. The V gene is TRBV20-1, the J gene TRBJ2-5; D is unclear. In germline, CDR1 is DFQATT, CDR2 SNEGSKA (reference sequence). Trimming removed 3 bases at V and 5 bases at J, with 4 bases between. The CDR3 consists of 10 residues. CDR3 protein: CSASLETQYF. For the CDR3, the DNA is TGCAGTGCTAGTCTGGAGACCCAGTACTTC.